This TCR beta chain was identified during a study of shared clonotypes between healthy human individuals. The CDR3 spans 13 residues. V lost 5 bases, J lost 6 bases, and 13 bases lay in between. Germline V lookup: CDR1 MNHEY, CDR2 SVGAGI. Donors, without exception, were Caucasian adults residing in Nashville, Tennessee. TCRdb's copy holds only in-frame clones and misses some; the assay was immunoSEQ multiplex PCR. Among roughly 2.2 million clones listed, just over 90% were seen once. The receptor's source is a man between 18 and 29 years old in good health. Some clones in this sample may be carry-over from other donors' samples. Source material: naive CD4+ T cells from PBMCs. The subset: CD45RA+ positively selected. V usage is TRBV6-5 and J usage is TRBJ1-2; D perhaps matches TRBD1 (6 bases). CDR3 bases: TGTGCCAGCAGTAAGACGGGGGGCCATGGCTACACCTTC. Protein: CASSKTGGHGYTF.